The 15 T cell receptor beta chains below were found in one sample sequenced in a study of long-term antiretroviral therapy in people with HIV (dated by TCRdb to the early 2020s). Sequencing of the TRB variable region was done with the immunoSEQ hsTCRB v3.0 assay at survey level resolution. Drawn from immuneACCESS, this table holds only the in-frame rearrangements with V and J called that TCRdb kept. Clones are partly lost; checked studies trace under half to an unresolved V gene and leave the rest unexplained. The sample table records 11,000 or so clones; approximately 78% of these occur just once. The ten largest make up roughly 13% of the sample. The sample here was unsorted PBMCs, taken 1.2 years after starting antiretroviral therapy. All receptors come from a man aged 40-50 years with HIV.

This rearrangement joins TRBV4-2 to TRBJ2-3, with D possibly matching TRBD2 (7 bases). V lost 0 bases and J lost 6, with 13 bases in between. The CDR3 consists of 15 residues. Germline V gene data show CDR1 as LGHNA and CDR2 as YNFKEQ. The chain's CDR3 is CASSQDLRGADTQYF. The CDR3 nucleotides read TGTGCCAGCAGCCAAGATTTACGGGGGGCCGATACGCAGTATTTT.

The gene calls are TRBV2 and TRBJ2-7; D may correspond to TRBD1 or TRBD2 (5 bases each). V lost 6 bases and J lost 6, with 15 bases in between. This CDR3 is built from 13 residues. Per the germline V gene, CDR1 is SNHLY and CDR2 is FYNNEI. In nucleotides, the CDR3 is TGTGCCAGCAGCCTGATACAGGACTTCGAGCAGTACTTC. Its protein is CASSLIQDFEQYF.

The V call is TRBV5-4, the J call TRBJ2-7, with 8 bases matching TRBD2. This CDR3 spans 15 amino acids. Germline CDR1 reads SGHNT; CDR2 reads YYREEE (reference sequence). With V trimmed by 2 bases and J by 6 bases, 10 bases remained unmatched. The CDR3 coding sequence is TGTGCCAGCAGCTTATCCGGTAGCGGGGCAGGCGAGCAGTACTTC. Its translation: CASSLSGSGAGEQYF.

The gene calls are TRBV28 and TRBJ1-2; 9 positions match TRBD1. The length of the CDR3 is 15 residues. After removal of 7 bases from V and 2 bases from J, the junction contained 8 bases not matched to a gene. CDR1 is MDHEN, CDR2 SYDVKM, per germline. CDR3 amino acids: CASNQPGTGNYGYTF. The CDR3, as DNA: TGTGCCAGCAACCAACCGGGGACAGGGAACTATGGCTACACCTTC.

The chain links TRBV10-2 to TRBJ2-2; a weak D match, TRBD2 (5 bases). V was pared by 8 bases and J by 3 bases, with 10 bases between. From germline, CDR1 is WSHSY and CDR2 SAAADI. CDR3 size: 13 residues. CDR3: CASLPGYTGELFF. CDR3 DNA sequence: TGCGCCAGCCTGCCGGGGTACACCGGGGAGCTGTTTTTT.

The rearrangement uses TRBV27 and TRBJ2-1; 9 bases agree with TRBD2. Germline trimming cut 6 bases from V and 7 bases from J; bases unmatched to any gene: 19. The CDR3 is 18 residues long. CDR1 is MNHEY and CDR2 is SMNVEV in the germline V gene (reference sequence). CDR3 sequence (DNA): TGTGCCAGCAGCCTAAGGCGTATTAGCGGGGGCCCTTCGAATGAGCAGTTCTTC. It is translated as CASSLRRISGGPSNEQFF.

This clone was counted only a few times. The chain has TRBV21-1 and TRBJ1-4. TRBV21-1 is a documented pseudogene. CDR3 size: 16 residues. Written as DNA, the CDR3 is TGTGCCAGCAGCCCATGGAGAAGGGAAACTAATGAAAAACTGTTTTTT. Encoded protein: CASSPWRRETNEKLFF.

The V and J genes are TRBV7-9 and TRBJ2-2; D perhaps matches TRBD1 (6 bases). CDR1 SEHNR and CDR2 FQNEAQ come from the germline V gene (reference sequence). Between the trimmed V and J ends, which lost 0 bases and 2 bases, there was a span of 7 bases. This CDR3 spans 15 amino acids. The CDR3 nucleotides read TGTGCCAGCAGCTTAGCCAGGGGAAACACCGGGGAGCTGTTTTTT. This codes for CASSLARGNTGELFF. Full variable domain (outside the CDR3, taken from reference TRBV7-9 and TRBJ2-2): DTGVSQNPRHKITKRGQNVTFRCDPISEHNRLYWYRQTLGQGPEFLTYFQNEAQLEKSRLLSDRFSAERPKGSFSTLEIQRTEQGDSAMYLCASSLARGNTGELFFGEGSRLTVL.

The gene calls are TRBV7-6 and TRBJ1-6; D is perhaps TRBD1 (5 bases). The germline gives CDR1 SGHVS, CDR2 FNYEAQ. V was pared by 5 bases and J by 4 bases, with 15 bases between. The CDR3 runs to 16 residues. The CDR3 spells CASSTEPGLYNSPLHF. CDR3 sequence (DNA): TGTGCCAGCAGCACCGAGCCGGGACTTTATAATTCACCCCTCCACTTT.

This chain links TRBV13 with TRBJ2-7; weak D call: TRBD1 (6 bases). The germline V and J ends were trimmed by 4 bases and 5 bases, with 18 bases remaining between them. This CDR3 contains 15 residues. CDR1 PRHDT and CDR2 FYEKMQ come from the germline V gene (reference sequence). Here the CDR3 reads CASSYSARGDDEQYF. The CDR3 coding sequence is TGTGCCAGCAGCTATAGCGCCAGGGGCGACGACGAGCAGTACTTC.

The chain uses TRBV19 and TRBJ1-2; D gene unclear. The germline V and J ends were trimmed by 0 bases and 4 bases, with 12 bases remaining between them. Germline values: CDR1 LNHDA, CDR2 SQIVND (reference sequence). The CDR3 has 15 residues. The CDR3 sequence: CASSIDLRAAYGYTF. The CDR3 nucleotides are TGTGCCAGTAGTATAGATCTCCGGGCCGCCTATGGCTACACCTTC.

V is TRBV29-1 and J is TRBJ2-7; D may be TRBD1 (8 bases). Germline CDR1 SQVTM, CDR2 ANQGSEA. The CDR3 consists of 11 residues. V shed 7 bases and J shed 5 bases, with 12 bases lying between them. DNA of the CDR3: TGCAGCGGACAGGGGAGGGACGAGCAGTACTTC. Residues: CSGQGRDEQYF.

The genes are TRBV18 and TRBJ1-1, with a tentative D call TRBD1 (5 bases). Per the germline V gene, CDR1 is KGHSH and CDR2 is LQKENI. The CDR3 spans 17 residues. The V end lost 3 bases, the J end lost 1 base, and 18 bases lay between the germline ends. The CDR3 DNA reads as TGTGCCAGCTCACCTCTTCCCGGGACGGAGACGAACACTGAAGCTTTCTTT. Translating gives CASSPLPGTETNTEAFF.

The chain carries TRBV10-3 and TRBJ2-2, with D unclear. Germline V gene sequence: CDR1 ENHRY, CDR2 SYGVKD. This CDR3 contains 13 residues. V lost 3 bases and J 7 bases, leaving 9 bases between the germline ends. The DNA of the CDR3 is TGTGCCATCAGTGAACGTGACCGCGGGGAGCTGTTTTTT. Protein: CAISERDRGELFF.

The CDR3 DNA follows: TGTGCCAGTAGTCCAGGGATAGCTAATGAAAAACTGTTTTTT. It translates to CASSPGIANEKLFF. V usage is TRBV19 and J usage is TRBJ1-4; perhaps TRBD1 as D (5 bases). The germline V gene has CDR1 LNHDA and CDR2 SQIVND (reference sequence). The CDR3 runs to 14 residues. The V and J ends lost 5 bases and 3 bases respectively, with 10 bases between them.